A selection of T cell receptor beta chains follows, all from one sample in a study of T-cell memory formation after mild COVID-19. Via MiXCR, TCRdb re-called the 5' RACE reads, giving one row per CDR3 protein. The table records just over 300,000 distinct CDR3 sequences, just under 20% of them present only once. Sequenced material: PBMCs or a T cell subset sorted from them (not recorded which). All receptors derive from a man between 18 and 35 years old who had mild COVID-19 (a few samples of this study predate the infection). Cell type and time point are not known. CDR3s include the opening cysteine and the closing phenylalanine or tryptophan. The order of the fields is clone size, D gene, J gene, V gene, CDR3 protein, CDR3 DNA. A D gene is named only where the DNA matches it firmly. Some rows have no size entry. The others give once, few or many, or a class for an expanded clone.

few,TRBD1,TRBJ2-3,TRBV28,CASSSEGAGTDTQYF,TGTGCCAGCAGCTCCGAGGGGGCCGGGACAGATACGCAGTATTTT
.,.,TRBJ2-2,TRBV4-1,CASSHQLLGDGELFF,TGCGCCAGCAGCCATCAACTTTTGGGGGACGGGGAGCTGTTTTTT
few,.,TRBJ2-7,TRBV7-8,CASSLGPGYAYEQYF,TGTGCCAGCAGCTTAGGCCCCGGATATGCCTACGAGCAGTACTTC
.,.,TRBJ1-1,TRBV3-1,CASSQLKAAGVNTEAFF,TGTGCCAGCAGCCAATTAAAGGCGGCAGGGGTGAACACTGAAGCTTTCTTT
.,.,TRBJ2-7,TRBV3-1,CASSQDRAGNEQYF,TGTGCCAGCAGCCAAGACAGGGCCGGGAACGAGCAGTACTTC
.,TRBD2,TRBJ2-5,TRBV4-2,CASSQVGSGGETQYF,TGTGCCAGCAGCCAAGTTGGTAGCGGGGGCGAGACCCAGTACTTC
.,.,TRBJ2-3,TRBV7-2,CASSLSGAITDTQYF,TGTGCCAGCAGCTTGTCCGGGGCCATCACAGATACGCAGTATTTT
.,.,TRBJ2-1,TRBV7-2,CASLQGGGNEQFF,TGTGCCAGCCTCCAGGGGGGGGGCAATGAGCAGTTCTTC
.,.,TRBJ2-5,TRBV20-1,CSAGPGETQYF,TGCAGTGCTGGCCCGGGGGAGACCCAGTACTTC
.,TRBD1,TRBJ1-1,TRBV29-1,CSVGTVTNTEAFF,TGCAGCGTCGGGACAGTTACGAACACTGAAGCTTTCTTT
.,.,TRBJ1-1,TRBV5-5,CASSARDGSTEAFF,TGTGCCAGCAGCGCGAGGGACGGCAGCACTGAAGCTTTCTTT
.,.,TRBJ2-3,TRBV4-3,CASSQDSLAAQYF,TGCGCCAGCAGCCAAGATTCACTAGCAGCGCAGTATTTT
.,.,TRBJ2-5,TRBV4-2,CASSQDPPEGGAVSGTQYF,TGTGCCAGCAGCCAAGATCCTCCTGAGGGGGGGGCAGTCTCGGGGACCCAGTACTTC
.,.,TRBJ2-3,TRBV27,CASSPGRQFPDTQYF,TGTGCCAGCAGTCCCGGGCGGCAGTTCCCAGATACGCAGTATTTT
few,TRBD2,TRBJ2-2,TRBV12-3/TRBV12-4,CASILRGGRNTGELFF,TGTGCCAGCATTCTACGGGGGGGGAGGAACACCGGGGAGCTGTTTTTT
few,.,TRBJ1-1,TRBV18,CASSPGSIEGAEAFF,TGTGCCAGCTCACCGGGTTCAATTGAGGGGGCTGAAGCTTTCTTT
few,.,TRBJ1-5,TRBV12-3/TRBV12-4,CASSLIPEPQHF,TGTGCCAGCAGTTTAATCCCAGAGCCCCAGCATTTT
few,.,TRBJ1-6,TRBV7-2,CASSSPQQPAPLHF,TGTGCCAGCAGCTCACCCCAGCAGCCGGCACCCCTCCACTTT
.,TRBD1,TRBJ1-5,TRBV7-2,CASSGRGTGGTRNQPQHF,TGTGCCAGCAGCGGACGGGGGACAGGGGGCACTCGCAATCAGCCCCAGCATTTT
few,.,TRBJ2-6,TRBV2,CARRTPSSGANVLTF,TGTGCCAGAAGAACCCCCAGCTCTGGGGCCAACGTCCTGACTTTC
.,.,TRBJ1-1,TRBV9,CASSVGGAGGTEAFF,TGTGCCAGCAGCGTAGGGGGGGCAGGTGGCACTGAAGCTTTCTTT
few,.,TRBJ2-3,TRBV6-6,CASSYWGGGSTDTQYF,TGTGCCAGCAGTTACTGGGGTGGGGGTAGCACAGATACGCAGTATTTT
.,TRBD2,TRBJ2-1,TRBV27,CASSPQLAGGPGNEQFF,TGTGCCAGCAGTCCCCAACTAGCGGGGGGGCCCGGGAATGAGCAGTTCTTC
.,TRBD2,TRBJ2-4,TRBV10-3,CAISEATRGAGNIQYF,TGTGCCATCAGTGAGGCAACGCGGGGGGCTGGAAACATTCAGTACTTC
many,.,TRBJ2-2,TRBV7-2,CASSLQGAPTGELFF,TGTGCCAGCAGCTTACAAGGGGCCCCCACCGGGGAGCTGTTTTTT
few,.,TRBJ2-1,TRBV24-1,CATSDQDLSSYNEQFF,TGTGCCACCAGTGATCAGGACTTAAGCTCCTACAATGAGCAGTTCTTC
many,.,TRBJ1-2,TRBV12-3/TRBV12-4,CASSLGGDGYTF,TGTGCCAGCAGTTTAGGTGGGGATGGCTACACCTTC
.,TRBD1,TRBJ2-1,TRBV20-1,CSSRRTGGLNEQFF,TGCAGTTCAAGGCGGACAGGGGGACTCAATGAGCAGTTCTTC
.,.,TRBJ1-2,TRBV30,CAWSRGLEVGYTF,TGTGCCTGGAGTAGGGGGTTGGAGGTTGGCTACACCTTC